This TCR beta chain was sequenced for a study of cytomegalovirus exposure and HLA in healthy donors. Whole-study results and caveats: Some TCR beta chains (roughly 160 of them) were listed as cytomegalovirus-associated. A later analysis found that most CMV-associated TCR beta chains appeared HLA-restricted.

PCR employed 60 Vbeta and 13 Jbeta primers. Sequenced by immunoSEQ multiplex PCR; TCRdb stores in-frame clones only, minus some. Here the sample spans some 120,000 clones, 85% to 90% being singletons. CDR1 and CDR2 (germline): GTSNPN, SVGIG (reference sequence). V dropped 4 bases and J dropped 11; count of bases not matched to a gene: 18. This CDR3 comprises 16 residues. In regard to this clone: Its antigen remains unknown.

This clonotype originated in a woman in her thirties in good health and CMV-seropositive. The material sequenced was PBMCs. V is TRBV30 and J is TRBJ1-2; TRBD1 aligns across 11 bases. The CDR3: CAWKVPGQGVKERYTF. CDR3 nucleotide sequence: TGTGCCTGGAAAGTCCCGGGACAGGGGGTGAAAGAAAGGTACACCTTC.